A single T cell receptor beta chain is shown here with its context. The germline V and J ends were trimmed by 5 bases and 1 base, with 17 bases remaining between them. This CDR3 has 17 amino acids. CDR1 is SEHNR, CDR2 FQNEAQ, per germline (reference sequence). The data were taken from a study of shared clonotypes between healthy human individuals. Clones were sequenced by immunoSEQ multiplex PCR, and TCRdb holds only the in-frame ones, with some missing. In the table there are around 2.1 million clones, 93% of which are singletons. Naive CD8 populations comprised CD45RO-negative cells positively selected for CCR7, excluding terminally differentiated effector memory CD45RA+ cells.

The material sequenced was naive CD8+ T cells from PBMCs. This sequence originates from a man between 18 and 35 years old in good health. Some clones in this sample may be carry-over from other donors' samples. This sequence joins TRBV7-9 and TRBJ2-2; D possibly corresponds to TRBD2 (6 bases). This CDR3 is CASSPRERNVNTGELFF. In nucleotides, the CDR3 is TGTGCCAGCAGCCCACGGGAGAGGAACGTGAACACCGGGGAGCTGTTTTTT.